A selection of T cell receptor beta chains follows, all from one sample in a study of blood T cells in healthy people across ages. MiXCR, applied by TCRdb to the 5' RACE reads, yields one record per CDR3 protein. The sample includes hundreds of thousands of distinct CDR3 sequences, about 36% of them seen just once. The material sequenced was blood. The source of these receptors is a man between 18 and 35 years old in good health. CDR3s leave out the opening cysteine and the closing phenylalanine or tryptophan. The D gene is left open where the match is weak.

CDR3: ASSPPGSPSTDTQY
D: NA
J: TRBJ2-3
V: TRBV7-2

CDR3: ASSALTSGNLYEQY
D: TRBD2
J: TRBJ2-7
V: TRBV12-3/TRBV12-4

CDR3: ASSSQHYNEQY
D: NA
J: TRBJ2-5
V: TRBV27

CDR3: ASSLDGQGGYT
D: NA
J: TRBJ1-2
V: TRBV5-1

CDR3: ASSLTPTSGRNIQY
D: TRBD2
J: NA
V: TRBV27

CDR3: SSSDSSNQPQH
D: NA
J: TRBJ1-5
V: TRBV2

CDR3: ASSWTGSNTEAF
D: TRBD1
J: TRBJ1-1
V: TRBV5-1

CDR3: ASSITGPTHTDTQY
D: NA
J: TRBJ2-3
V: TRBV9

CDR3: ASSLRSIGYGYT
D: NA
J: TRBJ1-2
V: TRBV6-5

CDR3: ASRGGTKFTDTQY
D: NA
J: TRBJ2-3
V: TRBV5-1

CDR3: SARDGGGVNQPQH
D: NA
J: TRBJ1-5
V: TRBV20-1

CDR3: ASSYKENTGELF
D: NA
J: TRBJ2-2
V: TRBV6-5

CDR3: ASSVYGYERY
D: NA
J: TRBJ2-7
V: TRBV2

CDR3: ATSRDPSYEQY
D: NA
J: TRBJ2-7
V: TRBV15

CDR3: ASSSYTSGYEQY
D: TRBD2
J: TRBJ2-7
V: TRBV11-2

CDR3: ASSQGPGGRFYNEQF
D: NA
J: TRBJ2-1
V: TRBV4-2

CDR3: SARALAGNEQY
D: NA
J: TRBJ2-5
V: TRBV20-1

CDR3: SAGGSGELF
D: NA
J: TRBJ2-2
V: TRBV20-1

CDR3: ASSWGTSGGDTQY
D: TRBD2
J: TRBJ2-3
V: TRBV6-5

CDR3: ASSIALTGGLTEAF
D: TRBD1
J: TRBJ1-1
V: TRBV19

CDR3: ASSQQQGPGGYT
D: TRBD1
J: TRBJ1-2
V: TRBV4-3

CDR3: ASGSIGRSNTEAF
D: NA
J: TRBJ1-1
V: TRBV12-3/TRBV12-4

CDR3: ASSLGSRGTEAF
D: NA
J: TRBJ1-1
V: TRBV4-3

CDR3: ASSHRTQKENTEAF
D: NA
J: TRBJ1-1
V: TRBV3-1

CDR3: ASSGQSSSYEQY
D: NA
J: TRBJ2-7
V: TRBV5-6

CDR3: ATSDPPLDTQY
D: NA
J: TRBJ2-3
V: TRBV24-1

CDR3: ASSLASGGIQETQY
D: TRBD2
J: TRBJ2-5
V: TRBV11-1

CDR3: SARNQAANYGYT
D: NA
J: TRBJ1-2
V: TRBV20-1

CDR3: ASSLGPLDSYGYT
D: NA
J: TRBJ1-2
V: TRBV12-3/TRBV12-4

CDR3: ASSEKSGGFYNEQF
D: TRBD2
J: TRBJ2-1
V: TRBV25-1

CDR3: ASSFSRGAGTEAF
D: NA
J: TRBJ1-1
V: TRBV7-3